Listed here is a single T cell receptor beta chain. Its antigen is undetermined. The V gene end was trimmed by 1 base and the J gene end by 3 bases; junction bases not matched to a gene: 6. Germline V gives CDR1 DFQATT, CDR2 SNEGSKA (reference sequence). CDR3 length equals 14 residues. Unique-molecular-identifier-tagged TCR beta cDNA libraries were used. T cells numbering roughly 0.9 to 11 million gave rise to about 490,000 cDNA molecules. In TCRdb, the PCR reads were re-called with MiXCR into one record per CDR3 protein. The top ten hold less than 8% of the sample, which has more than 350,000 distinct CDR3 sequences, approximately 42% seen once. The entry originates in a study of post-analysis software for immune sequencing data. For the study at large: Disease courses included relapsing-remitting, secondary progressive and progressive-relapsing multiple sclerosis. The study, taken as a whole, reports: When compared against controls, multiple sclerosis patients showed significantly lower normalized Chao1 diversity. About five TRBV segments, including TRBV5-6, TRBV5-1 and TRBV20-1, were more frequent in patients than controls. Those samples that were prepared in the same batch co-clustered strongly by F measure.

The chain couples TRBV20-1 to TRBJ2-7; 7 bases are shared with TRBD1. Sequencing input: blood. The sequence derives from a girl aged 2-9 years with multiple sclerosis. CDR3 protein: CSARGQGDLYEQYF. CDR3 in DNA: TGCAGTGCTAGAGGACAGGGAGATCTCTACGAGCAGTACTTC.